This T cell receptor beta chain was documented in a study of blood T cell repertoires in COVID-19 (TCRdb year 2020). Notes on the research overall: Samples from collaborators originated in the United States, Italy and Spain and spanned both the acute and convalescent phases of COVID-19. The prospective study material was composed of cDNA or gDNA derived from T cells, B-cell-depleted T cells, or PBMCs. Subjects who had been exposed to COVID-19, were actively infected with it, or had recovered from it provided the deeply sampled blood TCRbeta repertoires that made up the dataset. The repertoires were released in a freely available public database intended as a resource for research on the immune response to SARS-CoV-2. Samples came from the ongoing ImmuneRACE study (first 160 participants) plus 1,254 subjects from 6 global collaborators. Sample metadata almost always included a de-identified subject ID, COVID-19 status, age in years and sex. Where available, HLA class I and class II types were taken from metadata supplied by the sample provider and were not determined by assay-based typing. Study-wide findings and limitations: How much clinical and demographic metadata was included differed by source and by participant, and the metadata was provided uncurated.

TCRbeta CDR3 regions were amplified from genomic DNA using the immunoSEQ Assay, a bias-controlled multiplex PCR. The study's own analysis went as follows. Nucleated cell counts per sample were estimated from amplification of reference gene primers within the assay. Sequence reads were collapsed and filtered to measure the absolute abundance of every unique TCRbeta CDR3 rearrangement. For each sample, productive Simpson clonality was calculated as the square root of Simpson's diversity index over productive rearrangements. TCRdb took over this immuneACCESS table, retaining in-frame rearrangements with V and J assigned. Such tables are incomplete; in checked studies, under half of the missing clones stem from an unresolved V gene, and the remainder is unexplained. V, J and clone size were drawn from that table, and D and trimming were deduced from the DNA. Recorded for this sample are 75,000 to 95,000 clones; around 80% of them occurred a single time. The ten most abundant clones make up about 11% of the sample.

In regard to this clone: What this receptor recognizes is not known. Base qualities are not at hand, and no much larger clone is one base apart.

The CDR3 runs 13 amino acids, cysteine and phenylalanine included. Left in the record is the CDR3 DNA by itself, 39 bases read in frame from the first base. The germline V gene (reference sequence) sets CDR1 to MNHEY and CDR2 to SMNVEV. V lost 2 bases and J lost 3 bases; the stretch between them is 2 bases long. Whole blood was collected in K2EDTA tubes by collaborating institutions according to the institutions' own protocols. For TCRbeta analysis, collaborators shipped samples in one of three forms: frozen whole blood, isolated PBMCs, or DNA extracted from either of those sample types. Sequenced: peripheral blood. The sequence derives from a woman in her thirties or forties with active or convalescent COVID-19. Rearrangement joined TRBV27 to TRBJ2-6, with the D gene uncertain. The nucleotide sequence is given as TGTGCCAGCAGTTTACATGGGGCCAACGTCCTGACTTTC. Translation gives CASSLHGANVLTF.